The T cell receptor (beta chain) under discussion was sequenced for a study of T cells in narcolepsy. Study in general: Donors had narcolepsy type 1 or type 2, or were healthy controls.

Trimming cost V 0 bases and J 10 bases; bases outside gene matches: 12. The germline CDR1 and CDR2 sequences are MNHEY and SVGAGI. The CDR3 has 16 residues. Study observations and caveats: Reportedly, autoreactive clonotypes were serially detected in patients' blood but not controls'. HCRT-specific and TRIB2-specific autoreactive clonotypes appeared among same-patient CSF and blood CD4+ clonotypes.

To note about this clone: What it binds is not known.

Method: immunoSEQ multiplex PCR; TCRdb's copy keeps in-frame clones and lacks some. The sample lists tens of thousands of clones, 75% to 90% seen once, with more than 0.65% in the top ten. The clonotype was recovered from a human donor with narcolepsy. V usage is TRBV6-5 and J usage is TRBJ2-3, with 8 bases lining up with TRBD1. The sample was CD45RA- memory CD4+ T cells from PBMCs. The CDR3 sequence is CASSYSTGGSTGAQYF. The DNA of the CDR3 is TGTGCCAGCAGTTACTCCACAGGGGGTTCCACCGGGGCGCAGTATTTT.